These 26 T cell receptor beta chains came from one sample sequenced in a study of cytomegalovirus exposure and HLA in healthy donors. PCR primers comprised 60 Vbeta and 13 Jbeta primers. TCRdb's copy holds only in-frame clones and misses some; the assay was immunoSEQ multiplex PCR. The sample holds hundreds of thousands of clones, 83% seen once. The sample was PBMCs. These receptors were taken from a girl between 10 and 17 years old in good health and CMV-seronegative.

V usage is TRBV27 and J usage is TRBJ1-4; 7 bases line up with TRBD1. The CDR3 length is 17 residues. CDR1 and CDR2 (germline): MNHEY, SMNVEV (reference sequence). V shed 7 bases and J 5 bases; nucleotides not matched to a gene: 16. CDR3 DNA sequence: TGTGCCAGCAAGTACAGGGGAGAGATGAGGGGAAATGAAAAACTGTTTTTT. Protein: CASKYRGEMRGNEKLFF.

The CDR3 nucleotides are TGTGCCATCAGTGACAGGTCCACAGATACGCAGTATTTT. Protein: CAISDRSTDTQYF. The chain combines TRBV10-3 with TRBJ2-3; D gene unclear. The V end was cut by 3 bases, the J end by 2 bases, with 6 bases between. Looked up from germline, CDR1 is ENHRY and CDR2 is SYGVKD. The CDR3 sequence is 13 residues long.

V gene TRBV6-1 combines with J gene TRBJ2-7, with 8 bases fitting TRBD1. J lost 2 bases, V lost 10 bases, and 4 bases had no gene match. The CDR3 loop spans 12 amino acids. Germline V gene data show CDR1 as MNHNS and CDR2 as SASEGT. CDR3 coding DNA: TGTGCCATCCGACAGGGGACCTACGAGCAGTACTTC. This codes for CAIRQGTYEQYF.

This rearrangement joins TRBV5-8 to TRBJ1-1, with 8 bases matching TRBD1. The germline V gene encodes CDR1 SGHTS and CDR2 YDEGEE. V trimming: 4 bases; J trimming: 4 bases; junction bases outside the gene matches: 6. The CDR3 has 14 residues. CDR3 bases: TGTGCCAGCAGCAACGACAGGGGAGGCACTGAAGCTTTCTTT. Amino acids: CASSNDRGGTEAFF. Complete variable domain (other parts from reference TRBV5-8 and TRBJ1-1): EAGVTQSPTHLIKTRGQQATLRCSPISGHTSVYWYQQALGLGLQFLLWYDEGEERNRGNFPPRFSGRQFPNYSSELNVNALELEDSALYLCASSNDRGGTEAFFGQGTRLTVV.

This rearrangement joins TRBV7-2 to TRBJ2-1; 10 bases fit TRBD1. CDR1 SGHTA and CDR2 FQGNSA come from the germline V gene. V shed 5 bases and J 10 bases; nucleotides not matched to a gene: 11. This CDR3 is built from 15 residues. The CDR3 DNA sequence: TGTGCCAGCAGCGGACCGGGACAGGGGAGATGGGAGCAGTTCTTC. Translated: CASSGPGQGRWEQFF.

The genes are TRBV10-3 and TRBJ2-5, with TRBD1 matching over 8 bases. With V trimmed by 4 bases and J by 2 bases, 6 bases remained unmatched. The germline V gene encodes CDR1 ENHRY and CDR2 SYGVKD. The CDR3 contains 15 residues. In nucleotides, the CDR3 is TGTGCCATCAGTGCCCTTGGACAGGGACAAGAGACCCAGTACTTC. Translating it yields CAISALGQGQETQYF.

The V and J genes are TRBV28 and TRBJ1-2; TRBD1 aligns across 9 bases. After removal of 6 bases from V and 8 bases from J, the junction contained 4 bases not matched to a gene. This CDR3 spans 12 amino acids. Per germline, CDR1 MDHEN and CDR2 SYDVKM. The CDR3 region has the DNA TGTGCCAGCAGGAACAGGGGGCTGGGCTACACCTTC. Residues: CASRNRGLGYTF.

The chain couples TRBV30 to TRBJ2-3, with TRBD1 as a possible D gene (5 bases). The CDR3 sequence is 16 residues long. V was pared by 1 base and J by 5 bases, with 19 bases between. CDR1 and CDR2 (germline): GTSNPN, SVGIG (reference sequence). The CDR3 spells CAWSGVLGPLRDTQYF. Here the CDR3 DNA reads TGTGCCTGGAGTGGGGTTTTGGGGCCACTTCGAGATACGCAGTATTTT. The full variable domain, with the rest looked up from reference TRBV30 and TRBJ2-3, is SQTIHQWPATLVQPVGSPLSLECTVEGTSNPNLYWYRQAAGRGLQLLFYSVGIGQISSEVPQNLSASRPQDRQFILSSKKLLLSDSGFYLCAWSGVLGPLRDTQYFGPGTRLTVL.

A single count supports this clone. This chain connects TRBV7-3 to TRBJ2-3, with TRBD1 as a possible D gene (6 bases). V was trimmed by 8 bases and J by 7 bases, leaving 13 bases between them. Looked up from germline, CDR1 is SGHTA and CDR2 is FQGTGA. The CDR3 covers 12 residues. CDR3 residues: CASSLGGNTQYF. CDR3 DNA sequence: TGTGCCAGCTCCCTAGGGGGAAATACGCAGTATTTT. Together with reference TRBV7-3 and TRBJ2-3, the CDR3 gives the full variable domain: GAGVSQTPSNKVTEKGKYVELRCDPISGHTALYWYRQSLGQGPEFLIYFQGTGAADDSGLPNDRFFAVRPEGSVSTLKIQRTERGDSAVYLCASSLGGNTQYFGPGTRLTVL.

The chain carries TRBV2 and TRBJ1-2; maybe TRBD1 (6 bases). The length of the CDR3 is 13 residues. Germline lookup yields CDR1 SNHLY and CDR2 FYNNEI. V was clipped by 0 bases and J by 8 bases, with 10 bases between them. CDR3 in DNA: TGTGCCAGCAGTGAAGCTGGGGGCTTCGGCTACACCTTC. Its protein is CASSEAGGFGYTF.

CDR3 amino acids: CASSVTQLAGSTDTQYF. The CDR3 DNA sequence: TGTGCCAGCAGCGTTACCCAACTAGCGGGGAGCACAGATACGCAGTATTTT. The chain recombines TRBV9 with TRBJ2-3; 10 bases are shared with TRBD2. CDR1 and CDR2 (germline): SGDLS, YYNGEE. This CDR3 spans 17 amino acids. With 2 bases clipped from V and 0 bases from J, the junction kept 6 bases outside the gene matches.

The chain carries TRBV5-8 and TRBJ2-7; TRBD1 matches at 7 bases. CDR3 length: 16 residues. CDR1 and CDR2 from the germline V gene are SGHTS and YDEGEE. Losses at the gene ends were 1 base for V and 0 bases for J; bases not matched to a gene: 7. This chain's CDR3 is CASSLRRDSPSYEQYF. DNA of the CDR3: TGTGCCAGCAGCTTGCGCCGGGACAGCCCCTCCTACGAGCAGTACTTC.

The gene calls are TRBV28 and TRBJ2-7; D possibly corresponds to TRBD1 (5 bases). The CDR3 is made up of 14 amino acids. Germline V CDR1 and CDR2: MDHEN, SYDVKM. The V end was cut by 4 bases, the J end by 3 bases, with 13 bases between. The CDR3 bases are TGTGCCAGCAGTTCGACAGTATTCCACTACGAGCAGTACTTC. Amino acid sequence: CASSSTVFHYEQYF. Based on the CDR3 plus reference TRBV28 and TRBJ2-7, the full variable domain is DVKVTQSSRYLVKRTGEKVFLECVQDMDHENMFWYRQDPGLGLRLIYFSYDVKMKEKGDIPEGYSVSREKKERFSLILESASTNQTSMYLCASSSTVFHYEQYFGPGTRLTVT.

The CDR3 coding sequence is TGTGCCAGCAGTGGCCGGGGTTATAGCAATCAGCCCCAGCATTTT. This translates into CASSGRGYSNQPQHF. This chain connects TRBV27 to TRBJ1-5; D remains unclear. Trimming took off 5 bases at V and 0 bases at J, with 11 bases between the two ends. Per germline, CDR1 MNHEY and CDR2 SMNVEV (reference sequence). The CDR3 is made up of 15 amino acids.

This clone came up a few times. The CDR3 loop is CASSQDPGDYGYTF. The CDR3 nucleotides read TGCGCCAGCAGCCAAGATCCAGGGGACTATGGCTACACCTTC. V and J are TRBV4-3 and TRBJ1-2, with TRBD1 as a possible D gene (6 bases). This CDR3 contains 14 residues. V dropped 0 bases and J dropped 3 bases, with 8 bases sitting between them. Germline V gene lookup returns CDR1 LGHNA and CDR2 YSLEER.

This clone occurred a few times. This chain uses TRBV9 with TRBJ1-1; D uncertain. Germline assignment: CDR1 SGDLS and CDR2 YYNGEE. Deletions cut 0 bases from V and 1 base from J, with 4 bases between. The CDR3 loop spans 13 amino acids. CDR3 protein: CASSVEPNTEAFF. The CDR3 DNA reads TGTGCCAGCAGCGTAGAGCCGAACACTGAAGCTTTCTTT. The full variable domain, in which reference TRBV9 and TRBJ1-1 provide the parts outside the CDR3, is DSGVTQTPKHLITATGQRVTLRCSPRSGDLSVYWYQQSLDQGLQFLIQYYNGEERAKGNILERFSAQQFPDLHSELNLSSLELGDSALYFCASSVEPNTEAFFGQGTRLTVV.

The sample holds a few counts of this clone. The chain recombines TRBV7-9 with TRBJ2-7; 7 bases are shared with TRBD2. The CDR3 has 14 residues. V was pared by 5 bases and J by 7 bases, with 11 bases of the junction left unmatched. The germline CDR1 and CDR2 sequences are SEHNR and FQNEAQ (reference sequence). The chain's CDR3 is CASSRGRTLGEQYF. The CDR3 DNA reads as TGTGCCAGCAGCCGCGGGAGAACGCTTGGGGAGCAGTACTTC.

A remark on this clone: Germline is not matched at one junction end, which may reflect a read error. V and J are TRBV28 and TRBJ2-1; TRBD2 matches at 14 bases. This CDR3 contains 15 residues. Germline CDR1 reads MDHEN; CDR2 reads SYDVKM. In nucleotides, the CDR3 is TGTGCCAGCAGTTCCGGGACTAGCGGGAGAATTTGGTTGGTCTTC. This translates into CASSSGTSGRIWLVF.

The chain couples TRBV7-9 to TRBJ2-7, with 12 bases matching TRBD2. The V gene end was trimmed by 5 bases and the J gene end by 3 bases; junction bases not matched to a gene: 2. Germline V CDR1 and CDR2: SEHNR, FQNEAQ (reference sequence). This CDR3 has 14 amino acids. This CDR3 is CASSRTSGDYEQYF. The DNA for the CDR3 is TGTGCCAGCAGCAGGACTAGCGGGGACTACGAGCAGTACTTC.

This chain uses TRBV5-1 with TRBJ1-2; D gene unclear. In germline, CDR1 is SGHRS, CDR2 YFSETQ. The CDR3 is made up of 12 amino acids. V was clipped by 4 bases and J by 4 bases, with 8 bases between them. CDR3 loop: CASSGTSYGYTF. CDR3 nucleotides: TGCGCCAGCAGCGGCACGTCCTATGGCTACACCTTC.

The chain has TRBV29-1 and TRBJ2-3; TRBD2 is a possible D gene (6 bases). CDR3 length: 15 residues. Trimming shortened V by 3 bases and J by 2 bases, and 15 bases separated the two germline ends. Per the germline V gene, CDR1 is SQVTM and CDR2 is ANQGSEA. CDR3: CSVDNVGGPTDTQYF. The CDR3 DNA is TGCAGCGTTGATAACGTGGGGGGTCCCACAGATACGCAGTATTTT.

This clone has more than one count but fewer than ten. The CDR3 here is CASSENERTGELFF. The CDR3 DNA follows: TGTGCCAGCAGCGAGAACGAACGCACCGGGGAGCTGTTTTTT. The rearrangement uses TRBV7-9 and TRBJ2-2; D gene ambiguous. The CDR3 spans 14 residues. Trimming took off 5 bases at V and 4 bases at J, with 11 bases between the two ends. The germline V gene has CDR1 SEHNR and CDR2 FQNEAQ (reference sequence).

The chain carries TRBV4-2 and TRBJ2-3, with TRBD2 identical over 7 bases. The CDR3 totals 17 residues. V trimming: 0 bases; J trimming: 1 base; junction bases outside the gene matches: 7. Germline V gives CDR1 LGHNA, CDR2 YNFKEQ. The CDR3 region is CASSQDLASGGTDTQYF. CDR3 in DNA: TGTGCCAGCAGCCAAGATTTAGCTAGCGGAGGCACAGATACGCAGTATTTT.

This chain connects TRBV28 to TRBJ1-5, with 7 nucleotides matching TRBD1. Germline CDR1 MDHEN, CDR2 SYDVKM. The CDR3 runs to 15 residues. V was clipped by 3 bases and J by 6 bases; unmatched bases: 8. This CDR3 is CASSLGDRAVQPQHF. DNA of the CDR3: TGTGCCAGCAGTTTGGGAGACAGGGCGGTTCAGCCCCAGCATTTT.

This chain joins TRBV6-5 and TRBJ1-2; 8 bases map to TRBD1. From germline, CDR1 is MNHEY and CDR2 SVGAGI. The trim removed 4 bases at V and 4 bases at J, leaving 11 bases unmatched. This CDR3 comprises 16 residues. The CDR3 sequence: CASSSRRRDRGYGYTF. In nucleotides, the CDR3 is TGTGCCAGCAGTTCGCGCCGCCGAGACAGGGGCTATGGCTACACCTTC.

This clone has only a few counts. The chain combines TRBV4-3 with TRBJ2-7; 9 nucleotides match TRBD1. Germline CDR1 is LGHNA and CDR2 is YSLEER. This CDR3 region has 16 residues. V lost 1 base to trimming and J lost 3 bases; unmatched junction nucleotides: 7. The CDR3 nucleotides are TGCGCCAGCAGCCAAGTAGTAGGGACAGGGTACTACGAGCAGTACTTC. Its translation: CASSQVVGTGYYEQYF.